Listed here is a single T cell receptor (beta chain). Its antigen is not known. Researchers divided each subset's genomic DNA evenly across several immunoSEQ plates. Generated by immunoSEQ multiplex PCR, the TCRdb table keeps only in-frame clones and is missing some. The table lists roughly 1.5 million clones, around 98% of them singletons. This CDR3 contains 12 residues. Per the germline V gene, CDR1 is SGHVS and CDR2 is FQNEAQ. Trimming pared 5 bases from V and 4 bases from J, leaving 7 bases between. The sample belongs to a study of shared clonotypes between healthy human individuals. At the level of the study: Samples came from two female and three male donors aged 18 to 49.

The study's findings and limits: Incomplete sequencing of sorted subsets was indicated by rarefaction despite large depth. Generation of non-shared clonotypes was less probable than generation of clonotypes shared by all four donors.

The sample consisted of naive CD4+ T cells sorted from blood. This sample's subset: CD45RA+ positively selected. The chain links TRBV7-8 to TRBJ2-3; D is undetermined. The receptor's source is a man aged 25-45 years in good health. CDR3 DNA: TGTGCCAGCAGCCCCCGCCCAGATACGCAGTATTTT. Translating gives CASSPRPDTQYF.